Following are 4 T cell receptor beta chains from one sample sequenced in a study of early T cells in non-severe SARS-CoV-2 infection. TCRdb processed the 5' RACE reads anew with MiXCR; each CDR3 protein has one entry. The repertoire holds 70,000 or so distinct CDR3 sequences, with roughly 10% as singletons. The sequencing sample was made of whole blood. These receptors were taken from an adult who was a healthcare worker with PCR-confirmed SARS-CoV-2 infection or an uninfected control (not recorded which).

This clonotype has more than one count but fewer than ten. This chain connects TRBV20-1 to TRBJ2-7; D is possibly TRBD2 (5 bases). The CDR3 contains 12 residues. Deletions cut 5 bases from V and 7 bases from J, with 15 bases between. Germline V gene data show CDR1 as DFQATT and CDR2 as SNEGSKA (reference sequence). CDR3 sequence (DNA): TGCAGTGCTGAGGCGTCGAGGACTGAGCAGTACTTC. This codes for CSAEASRTEQYF.

In this sample, this clonotype turned up a few times. The chain has TRBV20-1 and TRBJ2-7; D is uncertain. With 5 bases removed from V and 6 bases from J, the gap between germline ends came to 8 bases. Germline CDR1 DFQATT, CDR2 SNEGSKA (reference sequence). This CDR3 spans 10 amino acids. The CDR3 nucleotides are TGCAGTGCTCAACTCGGCGAGCAGTACTTC. It codes for CSAQLGEQYF.

This clonotype has more than one count but fewer than ten. The rearrangement links TRBV2 to TRBJ2-2; no clear D gene. CDR1 is SNHLY and CDR2 is FYNNEI in the germline V gene. This CDR3 has 13 amino acids. Trimming pared 4 bases from V and 0 bases from J, leaving 3 bases between. The CDR3 nucleotides are TGTGCCAGCAGTGCCGCGAACACCGGGGAGCTGTTTTTT. Amino acid sequence: CASSAANTGELFF.

This clonotype appeared a few times. The rearrangement joins TRBV5-1 to TRBJ1-3; D perhaps matches TRBD1 (6 bases). The CDR3 contains 13 residues. Germline loops: CDR1 SGHRS, CDR2 YFSETQ. The V end was cut by 4 bases, the J end by 3 bases, with 8 bases between. The CDR3 DNA reads TGCGCCAGCAGCCCAGGGGATGGAAACACCATATATTTT. Amino acid sequence: CASSPGDGNTIYF.